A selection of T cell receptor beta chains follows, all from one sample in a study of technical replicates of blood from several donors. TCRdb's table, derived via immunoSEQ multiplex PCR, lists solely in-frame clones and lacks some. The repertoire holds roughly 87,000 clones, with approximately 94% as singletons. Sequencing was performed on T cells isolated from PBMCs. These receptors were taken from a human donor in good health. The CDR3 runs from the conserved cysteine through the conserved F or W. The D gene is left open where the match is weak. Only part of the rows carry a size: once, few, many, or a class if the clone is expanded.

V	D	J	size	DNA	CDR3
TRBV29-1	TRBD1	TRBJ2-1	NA	TGCAGCGTTGTTCAGACAGGGGGGTATGAGCAGTTCTTC	CSVVQTGGYEQFF
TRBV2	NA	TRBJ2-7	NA	TGTGCCAGCAGGCGACGGGGGTCCTACGAGCAGTACTTC	CASRRRGSYEQYF
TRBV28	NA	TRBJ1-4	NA	TGTGCCAGCAGGCGGGCAACTAATGAAAAACTGTTTTTT	CASRRATNEKLFF
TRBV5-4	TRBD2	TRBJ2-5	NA	TGTGCCAGCAGCTCGCCGACTAGCGGGGGTTCGGAGACCCAGTACTTC	CASSSPTSGGSETQYF
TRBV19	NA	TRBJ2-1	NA	TGTGCCAGTAGTATAGATAGGACTATACAGTTCTTC	CASSIDRTIQFF
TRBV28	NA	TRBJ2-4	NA	TGTGCCAGCAGTTTATGGTACAGGGACGCCAAAAACATTCAGTACTTC	CASSLWYRDAKNIQYF
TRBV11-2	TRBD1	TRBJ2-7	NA	TGTGCCAGCAGCCTAAACAGGGGGCCAAGCTCCTACGAGCAGTACTTC	CASSLNRGPSSYEQYF
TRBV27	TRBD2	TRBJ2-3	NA	TGTGCCAGCAGAGATAGCGGGGCCATCACAGATACGCAGTATTTT	CASRDSGAITDTQYF
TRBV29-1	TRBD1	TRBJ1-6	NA	TGCAGCGTTGCCGCCGGGACAGGGGGTTCACCCCTCCACTTT	CSVAAGTGGSPLHF
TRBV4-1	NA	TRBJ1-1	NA	TGCGCCAGCAGCCAAGGACAGCCGAACACTGAAGCTTTCTTT	CASSQGQPNTEAFF
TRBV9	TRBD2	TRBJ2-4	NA	TGTGCCAGCGCTCCCAGCGGGAGGGCCAGCATTCAGTACTTC	CASAPSGRASIQYF
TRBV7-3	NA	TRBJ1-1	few	TGTGCCAGCAGCTTAACCGGGAACACTGAAGCTTTCTTT	CASSLTGNTEAFF
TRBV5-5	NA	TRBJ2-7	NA	TGTGCCAGCAGCTCGGACGACAGACCCTACGAGCAGTACTTC	CASSSDDRPYEQYF
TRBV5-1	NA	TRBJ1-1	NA	TGCGCCAGCAGCTTTGGGCGTGAAGCTTTCTTT	CASSFGREAFF
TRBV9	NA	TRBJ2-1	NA	TGTGCCAGCAGCGTAGGGCCGGGATTCCGTGAGCAGTTCTTC	CASSVGPGFREQFF
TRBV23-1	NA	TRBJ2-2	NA	TGCGCCGGGAGGAATAACACCGGGGAGCTGTTTTTT	CAGRNNTGELFF
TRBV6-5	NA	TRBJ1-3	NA	TGTGCCAGCACCCGACAGGCTTTCTCTGGAAACACCATATATTTT	CASTRQAFSGNTIYF
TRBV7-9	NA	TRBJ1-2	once	TGTGCCAGCAGCCCCCCGGGTTTGAGCAGCTATGGCTACACCTTC	CASSPPGLSSYGYTF
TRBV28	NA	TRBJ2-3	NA	TGTGCCAGCAGTTTGGGAGGAGCAGTCACAGATACGCAGTATTTT	CASSLGGAVTDTQYF
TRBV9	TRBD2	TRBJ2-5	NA	TGTGCCAGCAGCGGGGGGACTAACCTCCAAGAGACCCAGTACTTC	CASSGGTNLQETQYF